Following are 10 T cell receptor beta chains from one sample sequenced in a study of cytomegalovirus exposure and HLA in healthy donors (dated 2017 in TCRdb). Library preparation was by the immunoSEQ multiplex PCR assay. TCRdb mirrors the immuneACCESS table, restricted to in-frame sequences. Some clones are absent from its copies; in checked studies, under half trace to an unresolved V gene, and the reason for the others is unknown. The table for this sample lists 150,000 to 170,000 clones; roughly 84% of them were counted only once. The ten largest clones capture less than 2.5% of the sample. The source material was PBMCs. These receptors came from a human donor in good health.

The chain links TRBV30 to TRBJ2-7; TRBD2 aligns across 8 bases. The germline CDR1 and CDR2 sequences are GTSNPN and SVGIG (reference sequence). CDR3 length: 14 residues. J was trimmed by 0 bases and V by 2 bases; bases with no gene match: 3. The DNA of the CDR3 is TGTGCCTGGAGTCCTAGCGGGCTCTCCTACGAGCAGTACTTC. It codes for CAWSPSGLSYEQYF.

This clone was observed a few times. The chain links TRBV6-5 to TRBJ2-7, with 7 bases lining up with TRBD1. The V segment lost 6 bases and the J segment 1 base; nucleotides outside the gene matches: 3. In germline, CDR1 is MNHEY, CDR2 SVGAGI. This CDR3 contains 13 residues. The CDR3 DNA follows: TGTGCCAGCAGCGGGACAGAGTCCTACGAGCAGTACTTC. It is translated as CASSGTESYEQYF.

This chain links TRBV12-5 with TRBJ2-5; the D gene is possibly TRBD1 (6 bases). V was pared by 2 bases and J by 2 bases, with 9 bases between. Germline V gene sequence: CDR1 LGHNT, CDR2 FRNRAP. The CDR3 totals 14 residues. The CDR3 loop reads CASGLSDRQETQYF. The CDR3, as DNA: TGTGCTAGTGGTTTGTCCGACAGGCAAGAGACCCAGTACTTC.

The chain carries TRBV7-3 and TRBJ1-1; TRBD1 matches 7 bases. This CDR3 region has 13 residues. The germline CDR1 and CDR2 sequences are SGHTA and FQGTGA. J lost 4 bases, V lost 5 bases, and 4 bases had no gene match. The chain's CDR3 is CASSPQGGTEAFF. The CDR3 DNA sequence: TGTGCCAGCAGCCCGCAGGGGGGCACTGAAGCTTTCTTT. The variable domain in full, completed from reference TRBV7-3 and TRBJ1-1, reads GAGVSQTPSNKVTEKGKYVELRCDPISGHTALYWYRQSLGQGPEFLIYFQGTGAADDSGLPNDRFFAVRPEGSVSTLKIQRTERGDSAVYLCASSPQGGTEAFFGQGTRLTVV.

The chain uses TRBV6-5 and TRBJ1-6; TRBD1 is a possible D gene (6 bases). CDR3 length: 13 amino acids. Germline V gene data show CDR1 as MNHEY and CDR2 as SVGAGI. The ends were cut back, 4 bases at V and 14 bases at J, with 15 bases in the middle. The CDR3 DNA reads as TGTGCCAGCAGTTCCCGAACAGGGTGGACCCTCCACTTT. This sequence encodes CASSSRTGWTLHF.

The chain combines TRBV6-5 with TRBJ2-2; tentatively, D is TRBD2 (6 bases). Germline V lookup: CDR1 MNHEY, CDR2 SVGAGI. The CDR3 totals 15 residues. V dropped 6 bases and J dropped 6 bases, with 17 bases sitting between them. CDR3 sequence: CASSPLTSDAGELFF. CDR3 nucleotide sequence: TGTGCCAGCAGCCCTTTGACTAGTGACGCCGGGGAGCTGTTTTTT.

V is TRBV28 and J is TRBJ2-1; TRBD2 agrees at 8 bases. CDR1 and CDR2 from the germline V gene are MDHEN and SYDVKM. Trimming cost V 3 bases and J 3 bases; bases outside gene matches: 10. The CDR3 length is 17 residues. The CDR3 DNA reads TGTGCCAGCAGTTTTCGTACTAGCGGTAAACTCTACAATGAGCAGTTCTTC. Translation: CASSFRTSGKLYNEQFF.

This clone showed up just once. The chain joins TRBV29-1 to TRBJ2-3; D is ambiguous. V gave up 3 bases and J gave up 2 bases, with 15 bases separating them. This CDR3 is 15 amino acids long. Germline CDR1 SQVTM, CDR2 ANQGSEA. CDR3 loop: CSVDGRKYSTDTQYF. In DNA, the CDR3 is TGCAGCGTTGATGGCAGGAAATACTCCACAGATACGCAGTATTTT.

The J gene is TRBJ2-7, the V gene TRBV18, with D perhaps matching TRBD1 (5 bases). V dropped 7 bases and J dropped 0 bases, with 10 bases sitting between them. The CDR3 is made up of 13 amino acids. Germline V lookup: CDR1 KGHSH, CDR2 LQKENI. The CDR3 loop is CASYNRSSYEQYF. The CDR3 DNA reads TGTGCCAGCTATAACAGGAGCTCCTACGAGCAGTACTTC.

V usage is TRBV5-4 and J usage is TRBJ2-7; the match to TRBD1 covers 7 bases. Per the germline V gene, CDR1 is SGHNT and CDR2 is YYREEE (reference sequence). The CDR3 has 14 amino acids. With V trimmed by 3 bases and J by 0 bases, 3 bases remained unmatched. The CDR3 bases are TGTGCCAGCAGCTACCGACAGGGCTCCTACGAGCAGTACTTC. Translation gives CASSYRQGSYEQYF.